The 29 T cell receptor beta chains below all came from one sample that was sequenced in a study of shared clonotypes between healthy human individuals. Here immunoSEQ multiplex PCR was the method, and the copy in TCRdb shows in-frame clones only, minus some. The sample lists approximately 2,200,000 clones; about 92% were seen once. Naive CD8 cells, CD45RO-negative and positively selected for CCR7, excluded terminally differentiated effector memory CD45RA+ cells. The sample comprised naive CD8+ T cells from PBMCs. All receptors derive from a young man in good health. Some clones in this sample may be carry-over from other donors' samples.

This rearrangement joins TRBV2 to TRBJ2-2; D is perhaps TRBD1 (6 bases). CDR1 and CDR2 (germline): SNHLY, FYNNEI. CDR3 length: 14 amino acids. Trimming left V 10 bases short and J 3 bases short, with 15 bases between. The CDR3, as DNA: TGTGCCACTGAAGGGGGTCTGTACACCGGGGAGCTGTTTTTT. It yields the protein CATEGGLYTGELFF.

This clone was seen a few times. J is TRBJ1-1 and V is TRBV30; no clear D gene. V gave up 7 bases and J gave up 5 bases, with 8 bases separating them. Per the germline V gene, CDR1 is GTSNPN and CDR2 is SVGIG (reference sequence). There are 10 residues in the CDR3. CDR3 sequence reads: CASDQTEAFF. CDR3 DNA: TGTGCCTCTGACCAGACTGAAGCTTTCTTT.

This chain links TRBV28 with TRBJ2-7, with a possible D match to TRBD2 (6 bases). Germline V gene sequence: CDR1 MDHEN, CDR2 SYDVKM. The length of the CDR3 is 13 residues. The germline V and J ends were trimmed by 8 bases and 0 bases, with 11 bases remaining between them. CDR3 protein: CASGGTFSYEQYF. The CDR3 region has the DNA TGTGCCAGCGGCGGGACCTTCTCCTACGAGCAGTACTTC. The full variable domain, completed using reference TRBV28 and TRBJ2-7, is DVKVTQSSRYLVKRTGEKVFLECVQDMDHENMFWYRQDPGLGLRLIYFSYDVKMKEKGDIPEGYSVSREKKERFSLILESASTNQTSMYLCASGGTFSYEQYFGPGTRLTVT.

Here the CDR3 reads CASSPDFSSYNEQFF. The CDR3 nucleotides are TGTGCCAGCAGTCCCGACTTCAGCTCCTACAATGAGCAGTTCTTC. V usage is TRBV2 and J usage is TRBJ2-1; D ambiguous. Looked up from germline, CDR1 is SNHLY and CDR2 is FYNNEI. The CDR3 sequence is 15 residues long. The germline V and J ends were trimmed by 5 bases and 0 bases, with 11 bases remaining between them.

This chain connects TRBV27 to TRBJ1-3, with a possible D match to TRBD1 (5 bases). Germline CDR1 is MNHEY and CDR2 is SMNVEV (reference sequence). This CDR3 region has 14 residues. The V and J ends lost 11 bases and 3 bases respectively, with 17 bases between them. Here the CDR3 DNA reads TGTGCCCGCTATCTAAGGGGAGTTGGAAACACCATATATTTT. This encodes CARYLRGVGNTIYF.

The CDR3 sequence: CASSLHSDTQYF. CDR3 nucleotides: TGTGCCAGCAGTTTACATTCAGATACGCAGTATTTT. The J gene is TRBJ2-3, the V gene TRBV28; D ambiguous. Trimming took 2 bases from V and 4 from J, leaving 4 bases between them. Germline V gene sequence: CDR1 MDHEN, CDR2 SYDVKM. CDR3 length: 12 amino acids.

This clone was picked up one time. The rearrangement uses TRBV9 and TRBJ2-7, with D tentatively TRBD1 or TRBD2 (5 bases each). The length of the CDR3 is 15 residues. V lost 4 bases to trimming and J lost 4 bases, with 18 bases between them. CDR1 and CDR2 from the germline V gene are SGDLS and YYNGEE. The CDR3 region is CASSPRRDRAYEQYF. DNA for the CDR3: TGTGCCAGCAGCCCCCGCCGGGACCGAGCGTACGAGCAGTACTTC.

The chain recombines TRBV18 with TRBJ2-1, with TRBD1 matching 10 bases. Germline V gives CDR1 KGHSH, CDR2 LQKENI. Unmatched junction bases numbered 13, after V lost 5 bases and J lost 0 bases. The CDR3 is made up of 19 amino acids. CDR3 sequence: CASSTEGQGRFSSYNEQFF. The CDR3 nucleotides read TGTGCCAGCTCAACCGAGGGACAGGGGCGGTTCAGCTCCTACAATGAGCAGTTCTTC.

The CDR3 DNA is TGCAGCGTTGAGATAGGAAACCTCGGGTACGAGCAGTACTTC. Encoded protein: CSVEIGNLGYEQYF. This chain uses TRBV29-1 with TRBJ2-7; no clear D gene. The CDR3 runs to 14 residues. Trimming left V 3 bases short and J 4 bases short, with 16 bases between. CDR1 and CDR2 (germline): SQVTM, ANQGSEA.

The chain joins TRBV13 to TRBJ2-3; D possibly corresponds to TRBD2 (6 bases). The CDR3 has 13 residues. Germline V lookup: CDR1 PRHDT, CDR2 FYEKMQ (reference sequence). The V end lost 6 bases, the J end lost 5 bases, and 12 bases lay between the germline ends. The CDR3 reads CASSPARGDTQYF. In nucleotides, the CDR3 is TGTGCCAGCAGTCCCGCGCGGGGAGATACGCAGTATTTT.

This chain uses TRBV13 with TRBJ2-7; 7 positions match TRBD1. The V gene's germline CDR1 is PRHDT and CDR2 FYEKMQ (reference sequence). This CDR3 has 15 amino acids. V lost 2 bases and J lost 4; bases outside the gene matches: 8. CDR3 bases: TGTGCCAGCAGCTTATACTCCAGGACAGGATACGAGCAGTACTTC. It translates to CASSLYSRTGYEQYF. Full variable domain (rest looked up from reference TRBV13 and TRBJ2-7): AAGVIQSPRHLIKEKRETATLKCYPIPRHDTVYWYQQGPGQDPQFLISFYEKMQSDKGSIPDRFSAQQFSDYHSELNMSSLELGDSALYFCASSLYSRTGYEQYFGPGTRLTVT.

The rearrangement uses TRBV15 and TRBJ1-5; perhaps TRBD1 as D (6 bases). CDR3 length: 16 residues. V was shortened by 3 bases and J by 0 bases, with 12 bases between the two germline ends. Germline-derived CDR1 and CDR2 are LNHNV and YYDKDF (reference sequence). The CDR3 DNA reads as TGTGCCACCAGCAGGGCTCTCAGGGGTAGCAATCAGCCCCAGCATTTT. Protein: CATSRALRGSNQPQHF.

This sequence joins TRBV7-9 and TRBJ2-7; 9 nucleotides agree with TRBD1. The CDR3 is made up of 15 amino acids. Trimming at V came to 5 bases and at J to 5 bases, leaving 10 bases not matched to a gene. In germline, CDR1 is SEHNR, CDR2 FQNEAQ (reference sequence). DNA for the CDR3: TGTGCCAGCAGCGCGAGGGACAGGGCAGCGAACGAGCAGTACTTC. It yields the protein CASSARDRAANEQYF.

V is TRBV27 and J is TRBJ2-2; D is undetermined. This CDR3 contains 14 residues. CDR1 is MNHEY and CDR2 is SMNVEV in the germline V gene (reference sequence). Trimming left V 4 bases short and J 6 bases short, with 12 bases between. The CDR3, as DNA: TGTGCCAGCAGTTCCCCATCGTCGGCCGGGGAGCTGTTTTTT. It translates to CASSSPSSAGELFF.

The V call is TRBV6-5, the J call TRBJ2-5; no firm D call. The CDR3 length is 14 residues. Per germline, CDR1 MNHEY and CDR2 SVGAGI. V dropped 1 base and J dropped 4 bases, with 10 bases sitting between them. Here the CDR3 reads CASSYLGTGETQYF. For the CDR3, the DNA is TGTGCCAGCAGTTACTTGGGTACCGGAGAGACCCAGTACTTC.

The chain couples TRBV27 to TRBJ2-3, with a weak D call TRBD1 (6 bases). CDR1 and CDR2 (germline): MNHEY, SMNVEV (reference sequence). The length of the CDR3 is 14 residues. Trimming pared 3 bases from V and 8 bases from J, leaving 15 bases between. CDR3 sequence reads: CASSLRGSSGTQYF. The CDR3 coding sequence is TGTGCCAGCAGTTTGAGGGGGAGCAGCGGTACGCAGTATTTT.

The chain is built from TRBV2 and TRBJ2-7; 7 bases agree with TRBD2. CDR1 is SNHLY and CDR2 is FYNNEI in the germline V gene. This CDR3 spans 13 amino acids. The ends lost 6 bases at V and 3 bases at J; junction bases unmatched: 5. The DNA of the CDR3 is TGTGCCAGCAGCCTAGCGGTAGTCTACGAGCAGTACTTC. Protein product: CASSLAVVYEQYF.

The gene calls are TRBV28 and TRBJ2-3, with D tentatively TRBD1 (6 bases). This CDR3 region has 15 residues. CDR1 is MDHEN, CDR2 SYDVKM, per germline. V was shortened by 2 bases and J by 3 bases, with 12 bases between the two germline ends. CDR3 bases: TGTGCCAGCAGTTTACGGCAGGGGTCGACAGATACGCAGTATTTT. Amino acid sequence: CASSLRQGSTDTQYF. The entire variable domain, with the rest obtained from reference TRBV28 and TRBJ2-3, is as follows: DVKVTQSSRYLVKRTGEKVFLECVQDMDHENMFWYRQDPGLGLRLIYFSYDVKMKEKGDIPEGYSVSREKKERFSLILESASTNQTSMYLCASSLRQGSTDTQYFGPGTRLTVL.

The chain recombines TRBV21-1 with TRBJ2-7; whether TRBD2, the table's D call, matches the DNA was not checked. TRBV21-1 is reported as a pseudogene. This CDR3 region has 16 residues. CDR3 sequence reads: CAPPGSGRASSYEQYF. The CDR3 nucleotides read TGTGCCCCACCCGGTAGCGGGAGGGCCTCAAGCTACGAGCAGTACTTC.

This chain joins TRBV5-4 and TRBJ2-2, with D uncertain. CDR3 length equals 12 residues. CDR1 is SGHNT, CDR2 YYREEE, per germline (reference sequence). The V and J ends lost 0 bases and 9 bases respectively, with 6 bases between them. The CDR3 nucleotides read TGTGCCAGCAGCTTGGCCTCCAGGGAGCTGTTTTTT. The encoded protein is CASSLASRELFF.

The chain employs TRBV19 and TRBJ1-5, with D perhaps matching TRBD1 (5 bases). Germline assignment: CDR1 LNHDA and CDR2 SQIVND (reference sequence). V dropped 6 bases and J dropped 6 bases, with 12 bases sitting between them. CDR3 size: 13 residues. CDR3 in amino acids: CASRGRGVQPQHF. In DNA, the CDR3 is TGTGCCAGTAGGGGGCGCGGTGTTCAGCCCCAGCATTTT.

The genes are TRBV9 and TRBJ2-7, with 8 bases that match TRBD1. The CDR3 totals 14 residues. The V segment lost 3 bases and the J segment 3 bases; nucleotides outside the gene matches: 5. The germline CDR1 and CDR2 sequences are SGDLS and YYNGEE. The CDR3 reads CASSGGQAGYEQYF. CDR3 in DNA: TGTGCCAGCAGCGGGGGACAGGCTGGCTACGAGCAGTACTTC.

V and J are TRBV6-1 and TRBJ2-7; D is possibly TRBD1 or TRBD2 (5 bases each). Germline CDR1 and CDR2: MNHNS and SASEGT. Trimming removed 7 bases from V and 0 bases from J, with 13 bases in between. This CDR3 is 14 amino acids long. CDR3 region: CASKGTDSSYEQYF. The CDR3 DNA sequence: TGTGCCAGCAAAGGGACGGATAGCTCCTACGAGCAGTACTTC.

V gene TRBV30 combines with J gene TRBJ2-1, with 8 bases matching TRBD2. CDR1 is GTSNPN and CDR2 is SVGIG in the germline V gene (reference sequence). J lost 6 bases, V lost 2 bases, and 9 bases had no gene match. The CDR3 is 15 amino acids. In DNA, the CDR3 is TGTGCCTGGAGTAGAGCGGGAGATGTTGTCAATGAGCAGTTCTTC. This codes for CAWSRAGDVVNEQFF.

The chain uses TRBV28 and TRBJ1-5; D call uncertain. Germline assignment: CDR1 MDHEN and CDR2 SYDVKM. The CDR3 runs 15 residues. The V end was cut by 2 bases, the J end by 2 bases, with 10 bases between. The CDR3 DNA sequence: TGTGCCAGCAGTTTACAAATCGGGGGCAATCAGCCCCAGCATTTT. Protein: CASSLQIGGNQPQHF.

This clone was seen once. The chain is built from TRBV19 and TRBJ2-2, with a weak D call TRBD1 (5 bases). Germline CDR1 and CDR2: LNHDA and SQIVND (reference sequence). V gave up 1 base and J gave up 4 bases, with 16 bases separating them. This CDR3 region has 17 residues. CDR3 in DNA: TGTGCCAGTAGTATAGCTTCCAGGGTAGCTGGCACCGGGGAGCTGTTTTTT. It encodes CASSIASRVAGTGELFF.

CDR3 amino acids: CASSITSGELSETQYF. Written as DNA, the CDR3 is TGTGCCAGTAGTATAACTAGCGGGGAGCTGTCAGAGACCCAGTACTTC. The rearrangement links TRBV19 to TRBJ2-5, with 10 bases fitting TRBD2. There are 16 residues in the CDR3. V trimming: 2 bases; J trimming: 4 bases; junction bases outside the gene matches: 7. Germline CDR1 LNHDA, CDR2 SQIVND (reference sequence). The full variable domain, with the rest looked up from reference TRBV19 and TRBJ2-5, is DGGITQSPKYLFRKEGQNVTLSCEQNLNHDAMYWYRQDPGQGLRLIYYSQIVNDFQKGDIAEGYSVSREKKESFPLTVTSAQKNPTAFYLCASSITSGELSETQYFGPGTRLLVL.

On this clone: This sample also contains other DNA sequences that code for the same CDR3. The chain recombines TRBV7-6 with TRBJ2-2; D unresolved. CDR3 size: 15 residues. Germline V gene data show CDR1 as SGHVS and CDR2 as FNYEAQ. Trimming removed 5 bases at V and 3 bases at J, with 13 bases between. This chain's CDR3 is CASSNRGRDTGELFF. The CDR3 DNA reads as TGTGCCAGCAGCAACCGTGGGCGCGACACCGGGGAGCTGTTTTTT.

About this clone itself: Other DNA sequences in the sample encode the same CDR3. The rearrangement joins TRBV5-1 to TRBJ2-1; D might be TRBD2 (6 bases). Trimming shortened V by 1 base and J by 2 bases, and 10 bases separated the two germline ends. This CDR3 has 15 residues. Looked up from germline, CDR1 is SGHRS and CDR2 is YFSETQ. Written as DNA, the CDR3 is TGCGCCAGCAGCTTGTCCGGGGGACCCTACAATGAGCAGTTCTTC. The encoded protein is CASSLSGGPYNEQFF. Complete variable domain (other parts from reference TRBV5-1 and TRBJ2-1): KAGVTQTPRYLIKTRGQQVTLSCSPISGHRSVSWYQQTPGQGLQFLFEYFSETQRNKGNFPGRFSGRQFSNSRSEMNVSTLELGDSALYLCASSLSGGPYNEQFFGPGTRLTVL.